A single sample is the source of the 28 T cell receptor beta chains below, sequenced in a study of blood T cell repertoires in COVID-19. Generated by immunoSEQ multiplex PCR, the TCRdb table keeps only in-frame clones and is missing some. The sample contains some 260,000 clones, over 75% of which appear only once. Sequencing was carried out using peripheral blood. The receptor source for this set is a woman in her 70s with COVID-19, enrolled during active disease.

The rearrangement uses TRBV6-2 or TRBV6-3 and TRBJ2-1; D may be TRBD2 (5 bases). Trimming removed 5 bases at V and 10 bases at J, with 9 bases between. The germline CDR1 and CDR2 sequences are MNHEY and SVGEGT. This CDR3 is 11 amino acids long. The CDR3 nucleotides are TGTGCCAGCAGTCGGGGAGTCGAGCAGTTCTTC. Protein sequence: CASSRGVEQFF.

The chain employs TRBV30 and TRBJ1-2; TRBD1 aligns across 7 bases. CDR1 is GTSNPN, CDR2 SVGIG, per germline (reference sequence). The length of the CDR3 is 14 residues. The V gene end was trimmed by 4 bases and the J gene end by 8 bases; junction bases not matched to a gene: 13. The CDR3 loop is CAWNSGTEYSGYTF. The CDR3 bases are TGTGCCTGGAATTCGGGGACAGAATATAGCGGCTACACCTTC.

The rearrangement links TRBV12-3 or TRBV12-4 to TRBJ1-2; 7 bases align to TRBD1. The length of the CDR3 is 13 residues. V dropped 7 bases and J dropped 8; count of bases not matched to a gene: 10. CDR3 in DNA: TGTGCCAGCAAAATGACAGGGTTCGCCGGCTACACCTTC. This gives the protein CASKMTGFAGYTF.

The J gene is TRBJ1-2, the V gene TRBV24-1, with D hard to call. Germline V lookup: CDR1 KGHDR, CDR2 SFDVKD. CDR3 length: 16 residues. V lost 3 bases and J lost 1, with 14 bases in between. CDR3 nucleotides: TGTGCCACCAGTGATCCCGCTCGCGAGGGTAACTATGGCTACACCTTC. Protein: CATSDPAREGNYGYTF.

The rearrangement uses TRBV27 and TRBJ2-1; TRBD1 matches 9 bases. After removal of 1 base from V and 7 bases from J, the junction contained 11 bases not matched to a gene. Germline V CDR1 and CDR2: MNHEY, SMNVEV (reference sequence). The CDR3 is 17 amino acids. The DNA for the CDR3 is TGTGCCAGCAGTTTATATTATACGGACAGGGGCGGGAATGAGCAGTTCTTC. Protein: CASSLYYTDRGGNEQFF.

The chain carries TRBV19 and TRBJ1-4; D perhaps matches TRBD1 (6 bases). Germline CDR1 is LNHDA and CDR2 is SQIVND (reference sequence). Trimming pared 3 bases from V and 7 bases from J, leaving 18 bases between. This CDR3 region has 16 residues. Written as DNA, the CDR3 is TGTGCCAGTAGTATCCGTCTGGGGGCGGATGTTGAAAAACTGTTTTTT. Translated: CASSIRLGADVEKLFF.

This clone was counted only a few times. The rearrangement joins TRBV27 to TRBJ2-1; 7 bases match TRBD2. Per germline, CDR1 MNHEY and CDR2 SMNVEV (reference sequence). V shed 6 bases and J 5 bases; nucleotides not matched to a gene: 10. This CDR3 region has 15 residues. The CDR3 sequence: CASRSTGTTNNEQFF. The CDR3 bases are TGTGCCAGCAGATCGACCGGGACTACTAACAATGAGCAGTTCTTC.

The rearrangement joins TRBV19 to TRBJ1-3; D is unresolved. The CDR3 length is 15 residues. The V and J ends lost 2 bases and 4 bases respectively, with 12 bases between them. Germline assignment: CDR1 LNHDA and CDR2 SQIVND (reference sequence). CDR3 loop: CASSIRITRGNTIYF. CDR3 in DNA: TGTGCCAGTAGTATACGAATCACTCGGGGAAACACCATATATTTT.

This rearrangement joins TRBV6-5 to TRBJ1-2; D remains ambiguous. Germline loops: CDR1 MNHEY, CDR2 SVGAGI. This CDR3 region has 13 residues. Trimming took off 6 bases at V and 0 bases at J, with 8 bases between the two ends. The CDR3 spells CASSRSSNYGYTF. The CDR3 DNA follows: TGTGCCAGCAGCCGTAGTTCTAACTATGGCTACACCTTC.

The chain joins TRBV30 to TRBJ1-2, with 8 bases fitting TRBD1. Germline CDR1 GTSNPN, CDR2 SVGIG (reference sequence). The CDR3 has 12 residues. V lost 5 bases to trimming and J lost 4 bases; unmatched junction nucleotides: 3. The CDR3 protein is CAWSDRVYGYTF. The CDR3 DNA reads as TGTGCCTGGTCGGACAGGGTCTATGGCTACACCTTC. The whole variable domain, remainder taken from reference TRBV30 and TRBJ1-2, is SQTIHQWPATLVQPVGSPLSLECTVEGTSNPNLYWYRQAAGRGLQLLFYSVGIGQISSEVPQNLSASRPQDRQFILSSKKLLLSDSGFYLCAWSDRVYGYTFGSGTRLTVV.

V is TRBV19 and J is TRBJ1-5; D is ambiguous. The germline CDR1 and CDR2 sequences are LNHDA and SQIVND (reference sequence). The CDR3 totals 17 residues. V was cut by 2 bases and J by 3 bases, with 17 bases left in between. CDR3 loop: CASSISASRRNNQPQHF. In DNA form, the CDR3 reads TGTGCCAGTAGTATATCGGCCTCTAGACGGAACAATCAGCCCCAGCATTTT.

This rearrangement joins TRBV6-6 to TRBJ1-2; TRBD1 aligns across 12 bases. The CDR3 has 16 amino acids. J was trimmed by 7 bases and V by 6 bases; bases with no gene match: 12. Looked up from germline, CDR1 is MNHNY and CDR2 is SVGAGI (reference sequence). CDR3 amino acids: CASRPLSGTGGRGYTF. Written as DNA, the CDR3 is TGTGCCAGCAGGCCTCTCTCGGGGACAGGGGGCCGTGGCTACACCTTC.

In nucleotides, the CDR3 is TGTGCCAGCAGCCGGCCCGGACTAGCGGGAGGGCCGAACGAGCAGTACTTC. This encodes CASSRPGLAGGPNEQYF. This rearrangement joins TRBV6-2 or TRBV6-3 to TRBJ2-7; 15 positions match TRBD2. The CDR3 is 17 residues long. V shed 6 bases and J 5 bases; nucleotides not matched to a gene: 11. Looked up from germline, CDR1 is MNHEY and CDR2 is SVGEGT.

The V gene is TRBV11-2, the J gene TRBJ2-1; D is perhaps TRBD2 (6 bases). CDR1 SGHAT and CDR2 FQNNGV come from the germline V gene. The CDR3 runs 18 residues. V dropped 2 bases and J dropped 0 bases, with 17 bases sitting between them. The DNA for the CDR3 is TGTGCCAGCAGCTTAAGGGCGGGACTGTCGAGCTCCTACAATGAGCAGTTCTTC. Translating gives CASSLRAGLSSSYNEQFF.

This chain links TRBV28 with TRBJ2-3, with TRBD1 matching over 7 bases. The trim removed 1 base at V and 4 bases at J, leaving 5 bases unmatched. This CDR3 region has 15 residues. Germline CDR1 MDHEN, CDR2 SYDVKM. This CDR3 is CASSLLGQKADTQYF. The DNA for the CDR3 is TGTGCCAGCAGTTTATTGGGACAGAAGGCAGATACGCAGTATTTT.

The chain couples TRBV3-1 (or the pseudogene TRBV3-2) to TRBJ2-1; 11 bases are a match to TRBD2. The V gene's germline CDR1 is LGHDT and CDR2 YNNKEL (reference sequence). The CDR3 has 14 residues. The V segment lost 9 bases and the J segment 4 bases; nucleotides outside the gene matches: 5. CDR3 bases: TGTGCCAGATCCGTAGCGGGAGGGTACAATGAGCAGTTCTTC. Encoded protein: CARSVAGGYNEQFF.

The gene calls are TRBV5-1 and TRBJ2-2, with 7 bases lining up with TRBD1. Germline CDR1 is SGHRS and CDR2 is YFSETQ. The V and J ends lost 6 bases and 6 bases, in that order; junction bases with no gene match: 14. This CDR3 comprises 16 residues. The chain's CDR3 is CASTPGQGVVAGELFF. CDR3 bases: TGCGCCAGCACCCCGGGGCAGGGGGTCGTCGCCGGGGAGCTGTTTTTT.

This rearrangement joins TRBV5-1 to TRBJ1-4; 7 bases agree with TRBD1. CDR1 SGHRS and CDR2 YFSETQ come from the germline V gene. V trimming: 4 bases; J trimming: 0 bases; junction bases outside the gene matches: 9. The CDR3 spans 17 residues. The CDR3 here is CASSTNPGTATNEKLFF. DNA of the CDR3: TGCGCCAGCAGCACAAATCCCGGGACAGCAACTAATGAAAAACTGTTTTTT.

V and J are TRBV19 and TRBJ1-4; D gene ambiguous. Trimming took 3 bases from V and 0 from J, leaving 11 bases between them. Germline CDR1 LNHDA, CDR2 SQIVND (reference sequence). The CDR3 totals 16 residues. The CDR3, as DNA: TGTGCCAGTAGTATTGAGACATCAACAACTAATGAAAAACTGTTTTTT. Protein sequence: CASSIETSTTNEKLFF.

The CDR3 sequence is CASSVGGYGYTF. DNA for the CDR3: TGTGCCAGCAGTGTCGGCGGCTATGGCTACACCTTC. The chain combines TRBV6-2 or TRBV6-3 with TRBJ1-2, with D uncertain. V lost 5 bases to trimming and J lost 4 bases, with 8 bases between them. Germline values: CDR1 MNHEY, CDR2 SVGEGT. The CDR3 is made up of 12 amino acids.

The gene calls are TRBV27 and TRBJ1-5; TRBD1 agrees at 9 bases. Germline loops: CDR1 MNHEY, CDR2 SMNVEV (reference sequence). This CDR3 is 14 amino acids long. V was clipped by 6 bases and J by 6 bases; unmatched bases: 6. The CDR3 nucleotides read TGTGCCAGCAGCCACAGGGGGCAGAGTCAGCCCCAGCATTTT. Its protein is CASSHRGQSQPQHF.

This clone has just a few counts. This chain links TRBV19 with TRBJ1-1, with 8 positions matching TRBD1. J was trimmed by 8 bases and V by 3 bases; bases with no gene match: 8. Germline V gene lookup returns CDR1 LNHDA and CDR2 SQIVND (reference sequence). The CDR3 is 14 amino acids. CDR3 loop: CASSIGQGDPEAFF. CDR3 in DNA: TGTGCCAGTAGTATCGGACAGGGAGACCCCGAAGCTTTCTTT.

The rearrangement joins TRBV24-1 to TRBJ2-2; 8 bases are a match to TRBD2. The CDR3 sequence is 19 residues long. Germline trimming cut 5 bases from V and 5 bases from J; bases unmatched to any gene: 18. CDR1 KGHDR and CDR2 SFDVKD come from the germline V gene. CDR3 protein: CATSAPGASGRTRTGELFF. DNA for the CDR3: TGTGCCACCAGTGCCCCCGGGGCTAGCGGGCGAACTAGGACCGGGGAGCTGTTTTTT.

This clone has only one observation. This chain joins TRBV28 and TRBJ2-5; 10 nucleotides align to TRBD1. There are 14 residues in the CDR3. Trimming took 6 bases from V and 7 from J; bases not matched to a gene: 8. The germline gives CDR1 MDHEN, CDR2 SYDVKM. The CDR3 loop is CASSPGTGVGTQYF. DNA of the CDR3: TGTGCCAGCAGCCCCGGGACAGGGGTCGGGACCCAGTACTTC.

The J gene is TRBJ2-6, the V gene TRBV28; D unresolved. This CDR3 is 15 amino acids long. The germline V gene has CDR1 MDHEN and CDR2 SYDVKM. V lost 7 bases, J lost 1 base, and 11 bases lay in between. CDR3 sequence (DNA): TGTGCCAGCATAAGTAGAGGTTCTGGGGCCAACGTCCTGACTTTC. Translated: CASISRGSGANVLTF.

This clone was recorded once. The rearrangement uses TRBV5-1 and TRBJ2-3; 8 nucleotides match TRBD1. V lost 3 bases and J lost 2; bases outside the gene matches: 8. The CDR3 contains 16 residues. Germline loops: CDR1 SGHRS, CDR2 YFSETQ. This chain's CDR3 is CASSSWTGWNTDTQYF. CDR3 nucleotides: TGCGCCAGCAGCTCTTGGACAGGGTGGAACACAGATACGCAGTATTTT.

The rearrangement joins TRBV7-2 to TRBJ2-7; D gene uncertain. Deletions cut 1 base from V and 0 bases from J, with 10 bases between. There are 15 residues in the CDR3. Germline CDR1 is SGHTA and CDR2 is FQGNSA. CDR3 nucleotides: TGTGCCAGCAGCTTAGGAGACATTCGCTCCTACGAGCAGTACTTC. Its translation: CASSLGDIRSYEQYF.

This chain links TRBV6-4 with TRBJ1-1; perhaps TRBD1 as D (5 bases). This CDR3 is built from 17 residues. In germline, CDR1 is MRHNA, CDR2 SNTAGT. The V and J ends lost 5 bases and 3 bases respectively, with 22 bases between them. The CDR3 is CASSPLGTLDPDTEAFF. The CDR3 nucleotides are TGTGCCAGCAGTCCTCTCGGGACTCTCGACCCAGACACTGAAGCTTTCTTT.